This T cell receptor beta chain is from a study of beta chain features in type 1 diabetes. CDR3 length equals 16 residues. Trimming cost V 0 bases and J 4 bases; bases outside gene matches: 6. Germline loops: CDR1 SGHTA, CDR2 FQGNSA. Purities in excess of 95% were seen in all sorted populations. General observations from the study: Type 1 diabetes patients had moderately but significantly shorter TCRB CDR3s in all four CD4+ subsets.

Details on this clone: Its antigen is undetermined.

The study reverse transcribed the entire isolated RNA, so it sequenced expressed TCRB transcripts. Libraries were prepared by immunoSEQ multiplex PCR; TCRdb keeps only in-frame clonotypes and omits some of them. This table holds 970,000 or so clones, under 20% found once. The receptor was isolated from a woman between 18 and 30 years old in good health. The chain recombines TRBV7-2 with TRBJ2-5; 9 bases agree with TRBD2. The sample consisted of naive CD4+ T cells from blood. CDR3 in DNA: TGTGCCAGCAGCTTAGCGGTGCTAGCGGGAACAGAGACCCAGTACTTC. It codes for CASSLAVLAGTETQYF.